These 24 T cell receptor beta chains came from one sample sequenced in a study of blood T cell repertoires in COVID-19. Method: immunoSEQ multiplex PCR; TCRdb's copy keeps in-frame clones and lacks some. The sample shows over 20,000 clones, 80% to 90% of them seen only once. The sequenced sample was peripheral blood. The receptor set was obtained from a man aged 65-85 years with acute or convalescent COVID-19.

This clone was observed a single time. The J gene is TRBJ2-1, the V gene TRBV4-2, with 13 bases aligning to TRBD2. The CDR3 loop spans 16 amino acids. J was trimmed by 12 bases and V by 0 bases; bases with no gene match: 8. Germline CDR1 is LGHNA and CDR2 is YNFKEQ. The CDR3 loop reads CASSQDLGTSGIGQFF. CDR3 nucleotide sequence: TGTGCCAGCAGCCAAGATCTAGGGACTAGCGGGATTGGGCAGTTCTTC.

The chain links TRBV5-4 to TRBJ2-3; 7 nucleotides line up with TRBD2. V lost 4 bases to trimming and J lost 0 bases; unmatched junction nucleotides: 5. Germline V CDR1 and CDR2: SGHNT, YYREEE (reference sequence). The CDR3 totals 15 residues. The CDR3 reads CASSTISGSTDTQYF. CDR3 nucleotide sequence: TGTGCCAGCAGCACTATTAGCGGGAGCACAGATACGCAGTATTTT.

V gene TRBV7-3 combines with J gene TRBJ2-3; 7 bases are a match to TRBD2. Germline V gene data show CDR1 as SGHTA and CDR2 as FQGTGA. There are 15 residues in the CDR3. The V gene end was trimmed by 1 base and the J gene end by 3 bases; junction bases not matched to a gene: 4. The CDR3 spells CASSLNSGRTDTQYF. The CDR3 coding sequence is TGTGCCAGCAGCTTAAATTCCGGGAGGACAGATACGCAGTATTTT.

The chain recombines TRBV28 with TRBJ1-4; no clear D gene. The CDR3 is 10 residues long. V was trimmed by 10 bases and J by 4 bases, leaving 4 bases between them. Germline CDR1 is MDHEN and CDR2 is SYDVKM. The CDR3 here is CATLNEKLFF. Written as DNA, the CDR3 is TGTGCCACCCTTAATGAAAAACTGTTTTTT.

This chain links TRBV12-3 or TRBV12-4 with TRBJ2-5; D is possibly TRBD2 (5 bases). The V gene lost 8 bases and the J gene lost 4 bases, with 11 bases spanning the gap. The CDR3 contains 12 residues. This chain's CDR3 is CASRGLRETQYF. The CDR3 DNA reads as TGTGCCAGCCGGGGTTTACGAGAGACCCAGTACTTC.

This clone was seen once. CDR3 nucleotide sequence: TGCGCCAGCAGCCAAGATCCCGGAGAGTTTACAGATACGCAGTATTTT. It yields the protein CASSQDPGEFTDTQYF. The chain joins TRBV4-3 to TRBJ2-3; unclear D gene. Trimming removed 0 bases at V and 3 bases at J, with 13 bases between. Germline V gives CDR1 LGHNA, CDR2 YSLEER. CDR3 length equals 16 residues.

This clone was observed a single time. The chain couples TRBV18 to TRBJ2-7; 9 nucleotides line up with TRBD1. V lost 5 bases, J lost 6 bases, and 11 bases stayed unmatched. The CDR3 sequence is 15 residues long. Germline V gives CDR1 KGHSH, CDR2 LQKENI. CDR3 bases: TGTGCCAGCTCAGACTTACGGGACAGGGCGGGCGAGCAGTACTTC. Translated: CASSDLRDRAGEQYF.

This chain joins TRBV5-5 and TRBJ2-5, with 8 bases lining up with TRBD1. Germline CDR1 and CDR2: SGHKS and YYEKEE (reference sequence). This CDR3 is 15 amino acids long. V trimming: 2 bases; J trimming: 2 bases; junction bases outside the gene matches: 5. DNA of the CDR3: TGTGCCAGCAGCTTCAGGGGGCGCGTACAAGAGACCCAGTACTTC. It translates to CASSFRGRVQETQYF.

V and J are TRBV4-2 and TRBJ1-4; 8 bases are a match to TRBD1. With 0 bases clipped from V and 8 bases from J, the junction kept 11 bases outside the gene matches. The CDR3 runs 17 residues. Germline CDR1 and CDR2: LGHNA and YNFKEQ. This CDR3 reads CASSQENSGTGGEKLFF. The CDR3 DNA reads TGTGCCAGCAGCCAAGAAAACTCCGGGACAGGCGGGGAAAAACTGTTTTTT.

The gene calls are TRBV6-6 and TRBJ2-7, with D possibly matching TRBD2 (5 bases). Germline lookup yields CDR1 MNHNY and CDR2 SVGAGI (reference sequence). The CDR3 is made up of 14 amino acids. V lost 5 bases and J lost 1, with 12 bases in between. CDR3 sequence reads: CASSTRTASYEQYF. In DNA form, the CDR3 reads TGTGCCAGCAGTACCCGGACTGCTTCCTACGAGCAGTACTTC.

CDR3 in DNA: TGTGCCAGCAGTGAGCGGGAAAGATGGAACATTCAGTACTTC. Residues: CASSERERWNIQYF. The chain employs TRBV7-9 and TRBJ2-4; 7 bases line up with TRBD2. Unmatched junction bases numbered 9, after V lost 6 bases and J lost 7 bases. The CDR3 covers 14 residues. Per germline, CDR1 SEHNR and CDR2 FQNEAQ (reference sequence).

J is TRBJ1-1 and V is TRBV28; possibly TRBD1 for D (5 bases). Germline CDR1 is MDHEN and CDR2 is SYDVKM. The CDR3 is 14 residues long. The V end lost 7 bases, the J end lost 2 bases, and 14 bases lay between the germline ends. CDR3 DNA sequence: TGTGCCAGCATCCCGGGACTGATTAACACTGAAGCTTTCTTT. It yields the protein CASIPGLINTEAFF.

This clone occurred once. The V and J genes are TRBV18 and TRBJ1-1, with D tentatively TRBD1 (6 bases). Trimming shortened V by 8 bases and J by 1 base, and 17 bases separated the two germline ends. Germline CDR1 KGHSH, CDR2 LQKENI. The CDR3 covers 15 residues. CDR3 in amino acids: CASQGSTGKNTEAFF. DNA of the CDR3: TGTGCCAGCCAGGGGAGTACAGGGAAGAACACTGAAGCTTTCTTT.

The rearrangement uses TRBV7-9 and TRBJ2-5; 8 bases map to TRBD2. After removal of 4 bases from V and 5 bases from J, the junction contained 3 bases not matched to a gene. Germline V gene lookup returns CDR1 SEHNR and CDR2 FQNEAQ (reference sequence). CDR3 length equals 13 residues. The CDR3 sequence is CASSSGLAETQYF. DNA of the CDR3: TGTGCCAGCAGCTCCGGACTAGCCGAGACCCAGTACTTC.

The chain recombines TRBV21-1 with TRBJ2-7; the D call TRBD2 from the table was never checked on the DNA. TRBV21-1 is annotated as a pseudogene. The CDR3 has 18 residues. CDR3 loop: CASSSRTPTSGNSYEQYF. CDR3 DNA sequence: TGTGCCAGCAGCTCCCGAACCCCAACTAGCGGGAACTCCTACGAGCAGTACTTC.

The rearrangement uses TRBV9 and TRBJ2-7; 7 bases agree with TRBD2. The CDR3 runs 13 residues. CDR1 SGDLS and CDR2 YYNGEE come from the germline V gene. V lost 3 bases to trimming and J lost 6 bases; unmatched junction nucleotides: 6. The CDR3 DNA is TGTGCCAGCAGCGACGCCCCGGGGGGCGAGCAGTACTTC. The encoded protein is CASSDAPGGEQYF.

V is TRBV29-1 and J is TRBJ2-2; 9 nucleotides agree with TRBD2. The trim removed 4 bases at V and 4 bases at J, leaving 4 bases unmatched. The germline CDR1 and CDR2 sequences are SQVTM and ANQGSEA. The CDR3 extends over 14 amino acids. Written as DNA, the CDR3 is TGCAGCGTTGTAGCGGGAGCCACCACCGGGGAGCTGTTTTTT. This gives the protein CSVVAGATTGELFF.

This clone showed up just once. J is TRBJ2-6 and V is TRBV19; TRBD1 aligns across 8 bases. J was trimmed by 9 bases and V by 4 bases; bases with no gene match: 8. CDR1 and CDR2 from the germline V gene are LNHDA and SQIVND (reference sequence). CDR3 length: 15 amino acids. This CDR3 reads CASSKRTGNGNVLTF. CDR3 DNA: TGTGCCAGTAGTAAACGGACAGGGAACGGCAACGTCCTGACTTTC.

The chain recombines TRBV4-1 with TRBJ2-5; 11 positions agree with TRBD1. The CDR3 is 16 residues long. CDR1 and CDR2 (germline): MGHRA, YSYEKL. The trim removed 4 bases at V and 5 bases at J, leaving 9 bases unmatched. The CDR3 loop reads CASSPRLGQGAETQYF. CDR3 bases: TGCGCCAGCAGCCCACGCCTCGGACAGGGGGCTGAGACCCAGTACTTC.

Details on this clone: Other nucleotide sequences from this sample produce the same CDR3. The chain carries TRBV18 and TRBJ2-3; 11 nucleotides match TRBD2. The J segment lost 2 bases and the V segment lost 3 bases, leaving 4 bases of the junction unmatched. CDR1 is KGHSH and CDR2 is LQKENI in the germline V gene. The CDR3 runs to 16 residues. The CDR3 DNA follows: TGTGCCAGCTCACCGGGGACTAGCGGCCACACAGATACGCAGTATTTT. This encodes CASSPGTSGHTDTQYF.

This chain uses TRBV20-1 with TRBJ1-1; D uncertain. Germline V gene data show CDR1 as DFQATT and CDR2 as SNEGSKA (reference sequence). With 6 bases removed from V and 12 bases from J, the gap between germline ends came to 14 bases. CDR3 length: 10 residues. The CDR3 DNA reads TGCAGTGCCAGCGACGGGTGGACTTTCTTT. Translation gives CSASDGWTFF.

The chain carries TRBV5-1 and TRBJ1-2, with a possible D match to TRBD1 (6 bases). Trimming shortened V by 0 bases and J by 10 bases, and 16 bases separated the two germline ends. The CDR3 runs 14 residues. Germline V gene data show CDR1 as SGHRS and CDR2 as YFSETQ. The CDR3 DNA is TGCGCCAGCAGCTTGGGGGAGCAGGGGATAGACTACACCTTC. Amino acid sequence: CASSLGEQGIDYTF.

This clone was counted between two and nine times. This chain links TRBV6-5 with TRBJ2-7, with a weak D call TRBD2 (5 bases). Germline V CDR1 and CDR2: MNHEY, SVGAGI. The V end lost 2 bases, the J end lost 1 base, and 9 bases lay between the germline ends. The CDR3 is 14 residues long. The DNA of the CDR3 is TGTGCCAGCAGTTACGTCGGCGGGTCCTACGAGCAGTACTTC. Residues: CASSYVGGSYEQYF.

This chain connects TRBV25-1 to TRBJ1-6, with 7 bases matching TRBD1. CDR1 is MGHDK, CDR2 SYGVNS, per germline. Trimming removed 6 bases from V and 15 bases from J; junction bases left unmatched: 5. This CDR3 is 11 amino acids long. The CDR3 coding sequence is TGTGCCAGCAGCCCCGGACAGGACCTCCACTTT. Translation: CASSPGQDLHF.